This T cell receptor (beta chain) was obtained from a study of blood T cell repertoires in COVID-19. Source study methods: The assay estimated nucleated cells by amplifying reference gene primers. Produced via immunoSEQ multiplex PCR; TCRdb's table is partial and in-frame only. The V and J calls and clone size were taken over from that table, and D and trimming were inferred from the DNA. The sample consists of about 200,000 clones, around 82% of them appearing once. The V gene lost 3 bases and the J gene lost 9 bases, with 18 bases spanning the gap. This CDR3 has 15 residues. CDR1 and CDR2 (germline): SNHLY, FYNNEI.

The source is a woman aged 40 to 55 with active or convalescent COVID-19. Source material: peripheral blood. The rearrangement joins TRBV2 to TRBJ2-1; maybe TRBD2 (6 bases). For the CDR3, the DNA is TGTGCCAGCAGTGATAGGCGGGAACCTTGGAGTGAGCAGTTCTTC. It is translated as CASSDRREPWSEQFF.